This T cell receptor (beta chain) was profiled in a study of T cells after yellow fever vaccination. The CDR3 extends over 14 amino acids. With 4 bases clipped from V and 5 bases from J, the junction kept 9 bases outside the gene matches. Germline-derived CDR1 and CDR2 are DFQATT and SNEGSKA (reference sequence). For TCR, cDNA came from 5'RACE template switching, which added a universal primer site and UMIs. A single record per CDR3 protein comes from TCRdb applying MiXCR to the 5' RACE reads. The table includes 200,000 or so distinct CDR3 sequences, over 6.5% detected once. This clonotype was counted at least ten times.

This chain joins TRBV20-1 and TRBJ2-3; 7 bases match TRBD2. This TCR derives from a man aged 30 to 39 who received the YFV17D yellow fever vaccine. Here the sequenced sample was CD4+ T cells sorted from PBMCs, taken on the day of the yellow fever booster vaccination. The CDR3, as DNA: TGCAGTGCTATTTCCGCGGGAGAGCGAGATACGCAGTATTTT. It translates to CSAISAGERDTQYF.